This paragraph reports one T cell receptor (beta chain). Its antigen is unknown. These data belong to a study of a mutant IDH1 vaccine in newly diagnosed glioma. Overall study: Patients previously underwent radiotherapy, temozolomide, or both, and most underwent both.

This CDR3 has 14 residues. CDR1 and CDR2 (germline): SGHRS, YFSETQ. The ends were cut back, 4 bases at V and 7 bases at J, with 18 bases in the middle. This sample's time point: week 23, last vaccination. Vaccine doses each comprised 300 ug of mutant IDH1 20-mer peptide, with topical imiquimod. Method: immunoSEQ multiplex PCR; TCRdb's copy keeps in-frame clones and lacks some. This sample yields about 77,000 clones, of which approximately 89% are seen a single time; approximately 0.8% belongs to the top ten. Source: PBMCs, taken from a glioma patient whose treatment included an IDH1 peptide vaccine. This sequence joins TRBV5-1 and TRBJ2-7; no clear D gene. The clonotype originates from a woman between 50 and 59 years old with glioma. This chain's CDR3 is CASSPERIGREQYF. The DNA for the CDR3 is TGCGCCAGCAGCCCCGAACGGATTGGGCGAGAGCAGTACTTC.